This TCR beta chain was found in a study of blood T cell repertoires in COVID-19. Background on the study: Sites across the United States, Italy and Spain contributed samples from acute and convalescent COVID-19.

Germline CDR1 reads KGHSH; CDR2 reads LQKENI. The CDR3 has 16 residues. V trimming: 5 bases; J trimming: 4 bases; junction bases outside the gene matches: 5. How the authors handled the data: Scientists estimated how many nucleated cells there were by amplifying reference gene primers. The protocol was immunoSEQ multiplex PCR, while the TCRdb copy is restricted to in-frame clones and leaves out a portion. V, J and clone size reflect that table, while D and trimming were determined from the DNA. The repertoire holds over 90,000 clones, with less than 85% as singletons. Patients from Seattle were sampled longitudinally, starting during active infection.

The receptor comes from a man in his sixties or seventies with COVID-19, enrolled during active disease. Specimen: peripheral blood. The chain uses TRBV18 and TRBJ2-5; 15 bases agree with TRBD2. The CDR3 protein is CASSGGLAGGRETQYF. CDR3 bases: TGTGCCAGCTCAGGGGGACTAGCGGGAGGTCGAGAGACCCAGTACTTC. The whole variable domain, remainder taken from reference TRBV18 and TRBJ2-5, is NAGVMQNPRHLVRRRGQEARLRCSPMKGHSHVYWYRQLPEEGLKFMVYLQKENIIDESGMPKERFSAEFPKEGPSILRIQQVVRGDSAAYFCASSGGLAGGRETQYFGPGTRLLVL.